Listed below are T cell receptor beta chains from one sample, sequenced in a study of CD8 T cells in Susac syndrome. One entry per CDR3 protein, called by TCRdb with MiXCR from the immunoSEQ multiplex PCR reads. This sample has 150,000 to 160,000 distinct CDR3 sequences, with around 95% found just once. The specimen sequenced was CD8+ T cells from PBMCs. Source of these receptors: a human donor with multiple sclerosis. The CDR3 runs from the conserved cysteine through the conserved F or W. The D gene is left open where the match is weak. Clone size is not always given. Where it is, it says once, few, many or a class for expanded clones.

J gene	clone size	V gene	D gene	CDR3 DNA	CDR3 protein
TRBJ1-1	-	TRBV2	-	TGTGCCAGCCTGGAGGTCGCGACTGAAGCTTTCTTT	CASLEVATEAFF
TRBJ2-1	-	TRBV29-1	TRBD2	TGCAGCGTTGAAGAGAGGGCCGGGACTAGGGACGATGAGCAGTTCTTC	CSVEERAGTRDDEQFF
TRBJ2-7	-	TRBV20-1	-	TGCAGTGCTCCGGCCGACAGCGGTCCCTCTTGGGAGCAGTACTTC	CSAPADSGPSWEQYF
TRBJ1-1	-	TRBV9	-	TGTGCCAGCAGCCGCGGGGGAATGAACACTGAAGCTTTCTTT	CASSRGGMNTEAFF
TRBJ2-7	-	TRBV5-1	TRBD1	TGCGCCAGCAGCTTGGATCGGACAGGGCAATTCACCTACGAGCAGTACTTC	CASSLDRTGQFTYEQYF
TRBJ2-1	-	TRBV20-1	TRBD1	TGCAGTGCTAGACCCTGGGACAGGGGAAAATCCTACAATGAGCAGTTCTTC	CSARPWDRGKSYNEQFF
TRBJ2-2	-	TRBV15	TRBD1	TGTGCCACCAGCCGGGACAGGGAAACCGGGGAGCTGTTTTTT	CATSRDRETGELFF
TRBJ2-1	-	TRBV4-2	TRBD2	TGTGCCAGCAGCCAAGAAGCGGGGGCTCTCTACAATGAGCAGTTCTTC	CASSQEAGALYNEQFF
TRBJ2-1	-	TRBV6-2/TRBV6-3	-	TGTGCCAGCAGTTACAACTACAATGAGCAGTTCTTC	CASSYNYNEQFF
TRBJ1-2	-	TRBV3-1	-	TGTGCCAGCAGCCAGCCGGGAGTCCCCTATGGCTACACCTTC	CASSQPGVPYGYTF
TRBJ2-7	-	TRBV5-6	TRBD1	TGTGCCAGCAGCCCCCCCGGACAGGGACACTACGAGCAGTACTTC	CASSPPGQGHYEQYF
TRBJ1-2	-	TRBV2	-	TGTGCCAGCAGTGCTGGGGGAGGAGTACGATATGGCTACACCTTC	CASSAGGGVRYGYTF
TRBJ2-2	-	TRBV6-6	-	TGTGCCAGCAGTCTTACCGACGAGGGATCCGGGGAGCTGTTTTTT	CASSLTDEGSGELFF
TRBJ1-2	-	TRBV19	TRBD1	TGTGCCAGTAGTACGGCCGGGACAGGACAGAACTATGGCTACACCTTC	CASSTAGTGQNYGYTF
TRBJ2-3	-	TRBV9	-	TGTGCCAGCAGCGTAGTTCCAACCCAACCGGCAGATACGCAGTATTTT	CASSVVPTQPADTQYF
TRBJ1-3	-	TRBV9	-	TGTGCCAGCAGTGAACCAGGCACCATATATTTT	CASSEPGTIYF
TRBJ1-1	-	TRBV2	-	TGTGCCAGCAGTGACCCGCTCGAAGCTTTCTTT	CASSDPLEAFF
TRBJ2-3	-	TRBV3-1	-	TGTGCCAGCAGCCGACACGGCGAGGGGTCCCGCGATATAGATACGCAGTATTTT	CASSRHGEGSRDIDTQYF
TRBJ1-1	-	TRBV7-9	-	TGTGCCAGTTTTTACGGTATCACTGAAGCTTTCTTT	CASFYGITEAFF
TRBJ2-7	-	TRBV20-1	-	TGCAGTGCTAGGGGGAATCCCTACGAGCAGTACTTC	CSARGNPYEQYF
TRBJ1-2	-	TRBV20-1	-	TGCAGTGCTAGCCCCGACACCTATGGCTACACCTTC	CSASPDTYGYTF
TRBJ2-1	-	TRBV3-1	TRBD2	TGTGCCAGCAGCCAAGATCGTTTTCGGGGGGCCTACAATGAGCAGTTCTTC	CASSQDRFRGAYNEQFF
TRBJ1-1	-	TRBV30	-	TGTGCCTGGAGGATGGACAGAGAACCGCAAGCTTTCTTT	CAWRMDREPQAFF
TRBJ1-1	-	TRBV25-1	TRBD1	TGTGCCAGCAGCCGACAGGGAGGAACTGAAGCTTTCTTT	CASSRQGGTEAFF
TRBJ1-5	-	TRBV27	-	TGTGCCAGCCGCAGGACAGCGGATAGCAATCAGCCCCAGCATTTT	CASRRTADSNQPQHF
TRBJ2-1	once	TRBV14	-	TGTGCCAGCAGCCAAGGGTTAGGAGATGAGCAGTTCTTC	CASSQGLGDEQFF
TRBJ2-3	once	TRBV14	-	TGTGCCAGCAGCCAGTTGGACACCGTATCAGATACGCAGTATTTT	CASSQLDTVSDTQYF
TRBJ1-1	once	TRBV20-1	-	TGCAGTGCTAGAGAAGAGACTCGGAGGATTGCTGAAGCTTTCTTT	CSAREETRRIAEAFF
TRBJ2-3	-	TRBV21-1	-	TGTGCCAGCTTGGCAGTATTCACAGATACGCAGTATTTT	CASLAVFTDTQYF
TRBJ2-1	-	TRBV11-3	-	TGTGCCAGCAGCCCACCGACGGACTGGAATAAGCAGTTCTTC	CASSPPTDWNKQFF
TRBJ1-5	-	TRBV7-9	-	TGTGCCAGCAGCTTAGAATTTCAGCCCCAGCATTTT	CASSLEFQPQHF
TRBJ1-6	-	TRBV30	TRBD1	TGTGCCTGGAGCCCCGGGACAGGGGAATCACCCCTCCACTTT	CAWSPGTGESPLHF
TRBJ1-2	-	TRBV4-1	-	TGCGCCAGCAGCCAAGCCTCCGGGGATGGCTACACCTTC	CASSQASGDGYTF
TRBJ2-6	-	TRBV12-3/TRBV12-4	TRBD1	TGTGCCAGCAGGACCAGGGGGACTGGGGCCAACGTCCTGACTTTC	CASRTRGTGANVLTF
TRBJ1-6	-	TRBV5-1	TRBD1	TGCGCCAGCAGCTTGGTGGACAGGTTCAAGTCACCCCTCCACTTT	CASSLVDRFKSPLHF
TRBJ2-4	-	TRBV7-2	-	TGTGCCAGCAGCTTAGCACCGGACTCACAAAACATTCAGTACTTC	CASSLAPDSQNIQYF
TRBJ1-5	few	TRBV4-1	-	TGCGCCAGCAGCCAAGATTGGGGCAGCCCTGGTCAGCCCCAGCATTTT	CASSQDWGSPGQPQHF
TRBJ1-1	once	TRBV19	-	TGTGCCAGTAGTGAGCGGGCCGGTCACACTGAAGCTTTCTTT	CASSERAGHTEAFF
TRBJ1-5	-	TRBV30	-	TGTGCCTGGAGCCTCGGGGGGGCGAGCAATCAGCCCCAGCATTTT	CAWSLGGASNQPQHF
TRBJ2-7	-	TRBV6-2/TRBV6-3	-	TGTGCCAGCATGGACAGTAGCTACGAGCAGTACTTC	CASMDSSYEQYF
TRBJ1-1	-	TRBV15	TRBD1	TGTGCCACCACCTCAGGGGGGATCTTCACTGAAGCTTTCTTT	CATTSGGIFTEAFF
TRBJ2-7	-	TRBV3-1	-	TGTGCCAGCAGCCCGGCGATGGGGGCTTCCTCCTACGAGCAGTACTTC	CASSPAMGASSYEQYF
TRBJ2-3	-	TRBV5-1	-	TGCGCCAGCAGCGGTCCGGTGGGGCTAGTAACAGATACGCAGTATTTT	CASSGPVGLVTDTQYF
TRBJ1-2	-	TRBV4-1	TRBD1	TGCGCCAGCAGCCAAGAGAACAGGGGCGCCGCTAACTATGGCTACACCTTC	CASSQENRGAANYGYTF
TRBJ2-1	-	TRBV19	-	TGTGCCAGTAGTATAGTTCCGAGCTCCTACAATGAGCAGTTCTTC	CASSIVPSSYNEQFF
TRBJ2-3	-	TRBV14	-	TGTGCCAGCAGCCAGTACCGGGACTTCACAGATACGCAGTATTTT	CASSQYRDFTDTQYF
TRBJ2-2	-	TRBV3-1	-	TGTGCCAGCAGCCAAGTCGATTGGAGCACCGGGGAGCTGTTTTTT	CASSQVDWSTGELFF
TRBJ2-1	-	TRBV9	-	TGTGCCAGCAGCGTAGCGTGGAGGATTGATGAGCAGTTCTTC	CASSVAWRIDEQFF
TRBJ1-1	-	TRBV9	TRBD1	TGTGCCAGCAGCGCCTCCGGGACAGAACCGTCTGGTGAAGCTTTCTTT	CASSASGTEPSGEAFF
TRBJ2-7	-	TRBV2	-	TGTGCCCCCGAGGAGGGTCTGGTAAAGAGCTCCTACGAGCAGTACTTC	CAPEEGLVKSSYEQYF
TRBJ2-5	-	TRBV20-1	-	TGCAGTGCTAGAGGTTTGACGGAGCGGGAGACCCAGTACTTC	CSARGLTERETQYF
TRBJ2-5	-	TRBV4-1	TRBD1	TGCGCCAGCAGCCAAGATACAGGGGACCGAGAGACCCAGTACTTC	CASSQDTGDRETQYF
TRBJ1-2	-	TRBV20-1	-	TGCAGTGCTAGCGGCGGCTATGGCTACACCTTC	CSASGGYGYTF
TRBJ2-2	once	TRBV12-3/TRBV12-4	-	TGTGCCAGCAGTTCGAGTTTTTTGGAGCTGTTTTTT	CASSSSFLELFF
TRBJ2-3	-	TRBV2	TRBD1	TGTGCCAACACCCCGCGGACAGGGGGCGAATATACGCAGTATTTT	CANTPRTGGEYTQYF